The T cell receptor (beta chain) described here comes from a study of blood T cell repertoires in COVID-19. The CDR3 covers 16 residues. Per the germline V gene, CDR1 is MNHEY and CDR2 is SMNVEV (reference sequence). V lost 5 bases, J lost 1 base, and 10 bases stayed unmatched. In the original processing: Nucleated cell counts were estimated from reference gene primer amplification. Some clones are missing from TCRdb's copy, which holds only in-frame ones; the method was immunoSEQ multiplex PCR. Clonal size and the V and J genes are those of that table, whereas D and trimming came from the DNA. The sample shows roughly 340,000 clones, under 95% of them seen only once.

The sequencing input was peripheral blood. The sequence was obtained from a woman aged 18-29 years who had recovered from COVID-19. The chain joins TRBV27 to TRBJ2-5, with 7 positions matching TRBD1. The CDR3 reads CASSPTGFVGQETQYF. The CDR3, as DNA: TGTGCCAGCAGTCCGACAGGGTTCGTTGGCCAAGAGACCCAGTACTTC.